The 8 T cell receptor beta chains given below trace back to one sample, sequenced in a study of neurological immune-mediated disorders. TCRdb re-called the 5' RACE reads through MiXCR, storing one row per CDR3 protein. Of 55,000 to 75,000 distinct CDR3 sequences listed, roughly 15% are singletons. Time point noted: longitudinal time-point 1 (baseline). Sequenced material: PBMCs. Source of these receptors: a female donor with HTLV-1-associated myelopathy (HAM/TSP).

This clonotype is termed medium-sized. This sequence joins TRBV5-1 and TRBJ2-5, with 8 bases lining up with TRBD2. Trimming cost V 1 base and J 5 bases; bases outside gene matches: 4. Germline CDR1 SGHRS, CDR2 YFSETQ. CDR3 length: 14 amino acids. The chain's CDR3 is CASSLRGGSETQYF. The DNA of the CDR3 is TGCGCCAGCAGCTTGCGCGGGGGGTCGGAGACCCAGTACTTC.

This clonotype was seen at least ten times. The gene calls are TRBV2 and TRBJ2-1; D not resolved. The CDR3 sequence is 11 residues long. The V gene lost 4 bases and the J gene lost 9 bases, with 7 bases spanning the gap. Germline CDR1 is SNHLY and CDR2 is FYNNEI. The CDR3 DNA follows: TGTGCCAGCAGTGGGGATAGTGAGCAGTTCTTC. Protein: CASSGDSEQFF.

This clonotype has a count of ten or more. The chain carries TRBV12-3 or TRBV12-4 and TRBJ1-1, with TRBD1 matching over 11 bases. Trimming cost V 5 bases and J 4 bases; bases outside gene matches: 6. This CDR3 is built from 15 residues. The CDR3 spells CASSPDRGRSTEAFF. CDR3 in DNA: TGTGCCAGCAGTCCGGACAGGGGGCGAAGCACTGAAGCTTTCTTT.

This clonotype occurred many times. The rearrangement links TRBV3-1 to TRBJ2-4; D is possibly TRBD1 (5 bases). This CDR3 spans 16 amino acids. Germline loops: CDR1 LGHDT, CDR2 YNNKEL (reference sequence). Trimming stripped 3 bases from V and 0 bases from J, with 12 bases between. For the CDR3, the DNA is TGTGCCAGCAGCCACCAGGGCGAAGGAGCCAAAAACATTCAGTACTTC. The encoded protein is CASSHQGEGAKNIQYF.

Ten or more counts support this clonotype. The chain couples TRBV7-3 to TRBJ2-2; D unclear. In germline, CDR1 is SGHTA, CDR2 FQGTGA. V was trimmed by 6 bases and J by 7 bases, leaving 12 bases between them. This CDR3 is built from 13 residues. CDR3 protein: CASRGKWDGELFF. Written as DNA, the CDR3 is TGTGCCAGCAGAGGAAAGTGGGACGGGGAGCTGTTTTTT.

There are many counts of this clonotype. The chain couples TRBV5-5 to TRBJ1-2; D is perhaps TRBD1 (6 bases). Germline values: CDR1 SGHKS, CDR2 YYEKEE (reference sequence). Trimming removed 4 bases at V and 4 bases at J, with 14 bases between. The CDR3 spans 14 residues. Here the CDR3 DNA reads TGTGCCAGCAGCCCCTCCCCGACAGGCTATGGCTACACCTTC. The encoded protein is CASSPSPTGYGYTF.

This clonotype was counted many times. The junction shows a germline mismatch at one end, possibly a read error. This chain uses TRBV4-2 with TRBJ2-5; tentatively, D is TRBD2 (7 bases). Germline V lookup: CDR1 LGHNA, CDR2 YNFKEQ. This CDR3 contains 14 residues. In nucleotides, the CDR3 is TGTGCCAGCAGCCAACGCGAGGGGGGGGGACCTTTAGACTTC. Its protein product is CASSQREGGGPLDF.

This clonotype appeared many times. This chain joins TRBV4-1 and TRBJ2-5; TRBD2 matches at 11 bases. Unmatched junction bases numbered 8, after V lost 6 bases and J lost 5 bases. The CDR3 consists of 15 residues. Germline V gives CDR1 MGHRA, CDR2 YSYEKL. As DNA, the CDR3 is TGCGCCAGCAGAGCGTTAGCGGGGGGGAAGGAGACCCAGTACTTC. Translated: CASRALAGGKETQYF.